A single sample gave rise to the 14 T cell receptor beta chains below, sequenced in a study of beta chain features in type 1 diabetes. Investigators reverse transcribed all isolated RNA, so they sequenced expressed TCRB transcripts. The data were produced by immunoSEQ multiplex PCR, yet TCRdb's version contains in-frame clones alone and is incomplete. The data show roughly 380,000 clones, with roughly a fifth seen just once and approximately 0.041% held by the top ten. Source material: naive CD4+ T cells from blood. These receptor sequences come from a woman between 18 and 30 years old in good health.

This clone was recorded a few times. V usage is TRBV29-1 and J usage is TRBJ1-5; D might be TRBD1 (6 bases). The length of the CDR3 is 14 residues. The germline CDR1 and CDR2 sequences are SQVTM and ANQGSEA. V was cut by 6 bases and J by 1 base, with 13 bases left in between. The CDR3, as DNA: TGCAGCGTCTCCACAGGGTTCAGCAATCAGCCCCAGCATTTT. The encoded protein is CSVSTGFSNQPQHF.

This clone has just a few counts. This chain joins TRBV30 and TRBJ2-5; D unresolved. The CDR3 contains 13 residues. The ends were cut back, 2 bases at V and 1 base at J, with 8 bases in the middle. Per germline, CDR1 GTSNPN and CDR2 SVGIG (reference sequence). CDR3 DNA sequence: TGTGCCTGGAGTACGTCAGGCCAAGAGACCCAGTACTTC. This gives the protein CAWSTSGQETQYF.

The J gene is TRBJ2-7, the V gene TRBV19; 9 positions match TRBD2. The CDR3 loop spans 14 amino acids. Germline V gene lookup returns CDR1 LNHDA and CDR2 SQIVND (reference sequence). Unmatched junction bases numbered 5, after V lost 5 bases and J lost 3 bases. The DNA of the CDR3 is TGTGCCAGTAGTCGAGCGGGGGGCCTCTACGAGCAGTACTTC. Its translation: CASSRAGGLYEQYF.

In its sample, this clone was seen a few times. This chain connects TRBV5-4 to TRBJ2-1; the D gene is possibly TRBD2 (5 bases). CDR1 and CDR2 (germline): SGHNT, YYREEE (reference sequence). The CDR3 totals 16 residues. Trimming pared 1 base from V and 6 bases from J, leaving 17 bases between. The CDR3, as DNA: TGTGCCAGCAGCTTGCGGTTGACTACCCCAGGCAATGAGCAGTTCTTC. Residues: CASSLRLTTPGNEQFF.

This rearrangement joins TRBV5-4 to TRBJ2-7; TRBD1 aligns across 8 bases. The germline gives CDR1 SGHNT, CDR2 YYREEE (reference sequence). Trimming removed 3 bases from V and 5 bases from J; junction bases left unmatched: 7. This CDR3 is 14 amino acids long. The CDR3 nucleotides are TGTGCCAGCAGCTCTCGGACAGGGCTGGACGAGCAGTACTTC. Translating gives CASSSRTGLDEQYF. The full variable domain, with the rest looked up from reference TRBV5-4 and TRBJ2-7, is ETGVTQSPTHLIKTRGQQVTLRCSSQSGHNTVSWYQQALGQGPQFIFQYYREEENGRGNFPPRFSGLQFPNYSSELNVNALELDDSALYLCASSSRTGLDEQYFGPGTRLTVT.

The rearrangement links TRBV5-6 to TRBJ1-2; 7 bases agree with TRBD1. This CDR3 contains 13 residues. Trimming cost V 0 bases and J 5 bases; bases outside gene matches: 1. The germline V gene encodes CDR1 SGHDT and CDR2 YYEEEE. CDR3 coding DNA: TGTGCCAGCAGCTTGGACAGGGGTTATGGCTACACCTTC. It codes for CASSLDRGYGYTF.

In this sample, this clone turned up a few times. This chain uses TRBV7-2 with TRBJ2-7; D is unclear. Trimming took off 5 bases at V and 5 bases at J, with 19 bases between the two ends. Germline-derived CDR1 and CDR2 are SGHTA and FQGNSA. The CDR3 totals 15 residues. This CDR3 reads CASSVSLGPRNEQYF. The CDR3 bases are TGTGCCAGCAGCGTAAGCCTAGGTCCTCGGAACGAGCAGTACTTC.

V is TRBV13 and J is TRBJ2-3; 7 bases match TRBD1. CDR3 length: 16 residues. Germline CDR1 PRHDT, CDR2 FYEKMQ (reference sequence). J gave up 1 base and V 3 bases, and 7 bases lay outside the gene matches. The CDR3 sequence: CASSFDRAVGTDTQYF. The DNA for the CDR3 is TGTGCCAGCAGCTTTGACAGGGCGGTGGGCACAGATACGCAGTATTTT.

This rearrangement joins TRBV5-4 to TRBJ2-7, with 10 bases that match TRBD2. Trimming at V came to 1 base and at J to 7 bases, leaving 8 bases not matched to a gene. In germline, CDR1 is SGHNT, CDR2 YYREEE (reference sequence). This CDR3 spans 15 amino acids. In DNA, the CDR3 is TGTGCCAGCAGCTTGAGGCTAGCGGGAGTGGAGGAGCAGTACTTC. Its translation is CASSLRLAGVEEQYF.

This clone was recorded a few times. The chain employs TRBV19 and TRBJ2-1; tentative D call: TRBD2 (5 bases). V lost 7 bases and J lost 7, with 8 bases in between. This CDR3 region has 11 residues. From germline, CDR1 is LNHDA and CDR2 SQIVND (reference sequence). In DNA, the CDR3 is TGTGCCAGTACCAGGAGGAATGAGCAGTTCTTC. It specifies CASTRRNEQFF.

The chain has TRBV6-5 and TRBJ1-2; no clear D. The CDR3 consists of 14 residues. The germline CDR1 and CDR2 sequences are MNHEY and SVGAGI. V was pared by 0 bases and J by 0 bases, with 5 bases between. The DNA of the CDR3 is TGTGCCAGCAGTTACTCGAGAGCTAACTATGGCTACACCTTC. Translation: CASSYSRANYGYTF.

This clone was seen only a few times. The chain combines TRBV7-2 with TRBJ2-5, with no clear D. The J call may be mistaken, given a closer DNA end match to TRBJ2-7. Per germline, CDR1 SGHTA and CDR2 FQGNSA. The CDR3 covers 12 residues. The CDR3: CASSLESHEQYF. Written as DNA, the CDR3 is TGTGCCAGCAGCTTAGAGTCGCACGAGCAGTACTTC.

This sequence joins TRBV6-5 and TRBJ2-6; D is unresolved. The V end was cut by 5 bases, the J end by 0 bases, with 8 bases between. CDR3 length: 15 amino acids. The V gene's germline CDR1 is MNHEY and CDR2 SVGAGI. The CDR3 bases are TGTGCCAGCAGTGCGGATACCTCTGGGGCCAACGTCCTGACTTTC. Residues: CASSADTSGANVLTF.

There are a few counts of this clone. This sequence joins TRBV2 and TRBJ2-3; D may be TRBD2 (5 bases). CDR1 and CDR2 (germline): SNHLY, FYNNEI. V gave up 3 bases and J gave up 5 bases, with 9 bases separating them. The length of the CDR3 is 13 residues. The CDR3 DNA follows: TGTGCCAGCAGTGACAGCGGAGGAGATACGCAGTATTTT. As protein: CASSDSGGDTQYF. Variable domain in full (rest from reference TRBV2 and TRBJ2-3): EPEVTQTPSHQVTQMGQEVILRCVPISNHLYFYWYRQILGQKVEFLVSFYNNEISEKSEIFDDQFSVERPDGSNFTLKIRSTKLEDSAMYFCASSDSGGDTQYFGPGTRLTVL.